This TCR beta chain derives from a study of shared clonotypes between healthy human individuals. V dropped 0 bases and J dropped 4 bases, with 11 bases sitting between them. Per the germline V gene, CDR1 is SGHRS and CDR2 is YFSETQ. The CDR3 consists of 15 residues. Only one count was recorded for this clone. Deep was the level used in running the assay. Profiling relied on immunoSEQ multiplex PCR, and the TCRdb table lists in-frame clones only, not all of them. This table has nearly 1,000,000 clones, about three quarters appearing once. Specimen: memory CD4+ T cells sorted from blood. Subset of the sample: CD45RA-negative fraction. The rearrangement links TRBV5-1 to TRBJ2-1; the D is unclear. The clonotype originates from a man aged 18 to 30 in good health. CDR3 region: CASSLAGDIYNEQFF. As DNA, the CDR3 is TGCGCCAGCAGCTTGGCCGGCGATATATACAATGAGCAGTTCTTC.